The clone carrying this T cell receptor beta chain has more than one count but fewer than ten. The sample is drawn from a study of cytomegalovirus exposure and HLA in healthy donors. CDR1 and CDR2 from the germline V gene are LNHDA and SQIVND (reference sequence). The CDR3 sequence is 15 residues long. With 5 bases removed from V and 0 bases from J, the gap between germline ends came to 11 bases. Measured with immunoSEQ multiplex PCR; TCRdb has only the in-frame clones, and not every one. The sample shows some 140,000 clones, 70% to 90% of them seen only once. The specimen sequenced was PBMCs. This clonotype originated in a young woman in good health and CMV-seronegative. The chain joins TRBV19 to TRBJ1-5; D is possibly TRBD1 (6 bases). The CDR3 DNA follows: TGTGCCAGTAGTCAAGGACAGCATAGCAATCAGCCCCAGCATTTT. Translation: CASSQGQHSNQPQHF.